This TCR beta chain is from a study of T cells in Graves' hyperthyroidism and ophthalmopathy. Overall study context: Peripheral blood sampling occurred at initial diagnosis, before any treatment. The study, taken as a whole, reports: The model identified upcoming ophthalmopathy a median about six months ahead of onset.

Together with thyroid ultrasound, orbital computed tomography, serum thyroxine and TRAb, clinical symptoms were used for diagnoses. Each 10 ml fresh peripheral blood draw supplied the PBMCs. TCR beta CDR3 region amplification was performed from RNA transcripts. The HTBI primer set served for first-round RT-PCR of the TCR CDR3. TCRdb itself ran the multiplex PCR reads through MiXCR, one entry per CDR3 protein. This repertoire shows 500,000 to 800,000 distinct CDR3 sequences, more than 14% found once; its top ten account for 12%. V was pared by 5 bases and J by 5 bases, with 13 bases between. Germline lookup yields CDR1 MNHEY and CDR2 SVGEGT. CDR3 length: 13 amino acids. This clonotype was counted many times. No antigen is known for it.

This receptor was identified in a woman between 45 and 65 years old with Graves' ophthalmopathy. The sequenced sample was blood. This sequence joins TRBV6-2 or TRBV6-3 and TRBJ2-7; a possible D gene is TRBD2 (5 bases). CDR3 DNA: TGTGCCAGCAGTCTCAGGAGGTGGAACGAGCAGTACTTC. Translated, it gives CASSLRRWNEQYF.